The 30 T cell receptor beta chains below come from one sample, sequenced in a study of sequential checkpoint blockade in melanoma. Generated by immunoSEQ multiplex PCR, the TCRdb table keeps only in-frame clones and is missing some. The sample has over 450 clones; around 19% are singletons. Treatment defined: randomized to nivolumab then ipilimumab (arm A) or the reverse (arm B). The sequenced sample was tumor tissue (inferred from file names), obtained from a patient given nivolumab and ipilimumab in sequence. These receptors were obtained from a human donor with melanoma.

The chain joins TRBV18 to TRBJ1-2, with 7 bases matching TRBD1. The V gene's germline CDR1 is KGHSH and CDR2 LQKENI. V lost 2 bases to trimming and J lost 7 bases; unmatched junction nucleotides: 10. This CDR3 region has 15 residues. This CDR3 reads CASSPDRAYAPGYTF. The CDR3 coding sequence is TGTGCCAGCTCACCAGACAGGGCTTATGCGCCTGGCTACACCTTC.

The chain combines TRBV25-1 with TRBJ2-5; weak D call: TRBD2 (6 bases). The CDR3 extends over 16 amino acids. Germline lookup yields CDR1 MGHDK and CDR2 SYGVNS. Between the trimmed V and J ends, which lost 5 bases and 5 bases, there was a span of 21 bases. The CDR3 DNA sequence: TGTGCCAGCAGTCCATCCTACGGACTAATAGGGGAGACCCAGTACTTC. It codes for CASSPSYGLIGETQYF.

This clone is labeled as medium-sized. The CDR3, as DNA: TGTGCCAGCAGCCCCAGGACAGGAAACTCCTACGAGCAGTACTTC. Translating it yields CASSPRTGNSYEQYF. The chain joins TRBV11-3 to TRBJ2-7; TRBD1 matches 7 bases. The V gene's germline CDR1 is SGHNT and CDR2 YENEEA. The CDR3 runs 15 residues. Trimming cost V 5 bases and J 0 bases; bases outside gene matches: 7.

The gene calls are TRBV28 and TRBJ1-4; D uncertain. V lost 3 bases and J 4 bases, leaving 12 bases between the germline ends. From germline, CDR1 is MDHEN and CDR2 SYDVKM. This CDR3 comprises 15 residues. The DNA for the CDR3 is TGTGCCAGCAGTTTCTTGGGGTTGCTTAATGAAAAACTGTTTTTT. Amino acids: CASSFLGLLNEKLFF.

This clone is medium-sized within its sample. The J gene is TRBJ2-7, the V gene TRBV7-1; D gene ambiguous. TRBV7-1 is noted as an ORF with a role that remains uncertain. Trimming shortened V by 5 bases and J by 4 bases, and 12 bases separated the two germline ends. This CDR3 has 13 residues. CDR3 region: CASSINSRYEQYF. The CDR3, as DNA: TGTGCCAGCAGCATTAACTCTAGATACGAGCAGTACTTC.

V is TRBV5-1 and J is TRBJ2-7, with D maybe TRBD1 (6 bases). The CDR3 is 15 amino acids. In germline, CDR1 is SGHRS, CDR2 YFSETQ. V was shortened by 4 bases and J by 6 bases, with 20 bases between the two germline ends. The CDR3 reads CASSPHVSGESEQYF. The CDR3 bases are TGCGCCAGCAGCCCCCATGTTTCAGGGGAGAGCGAGCAGTACTTC.

This clone is classed as hyperexpanded (1% or more). This chain joins TRBV6-8 and TRBJ1-1, with unresolved D. There are 15 residues in the CDR3. The V and J ends lost 5 bases and 6 bases respectively, with 19 bases between them. Germline CDR1 MNHGY, CDR2 SAAAGT. The DNA for the CDR3 is TGTGCCAGCAGTCCCGTGGAGGGTCTGGGATCTGAAGCTTTCTTT. It yields the protein CASSPVEGLGSEAFF.

The rearrangement links TRBV29-1 to TRBJ1-2, with no clear D. Deletions cut 4 bases from V and 1 base from J, with 13 bases between. There are 14 residues in the CDR3. CDR1 and CDR2 (germline): SQVTM, ANQGSEA. The CDR3 DNA is TGCAGCGTTGTTAGTCAGAATCTTAACTATGGCTACACCTTC. Amino acids: CSVVSQNLNYGYTF.

The chain carries TRBV5-1 and TRBJ2-7, with 10 bases lining up with TRBD1. Trimming at V came to 3 bases and at J to 5 bases, leaving 5 bases not matched to a gene. The CDR3 has 14 amino acids. The germline CDR1 and CDR2 sequences are SGHRS and YFSETQ. CDR3 nucleotide sequence: TGCGCCAGCAGCTGGGGGACAGGGGACGACGAGCAGTACTTC. This sequence encodes CASSWGTGDDEQYF. The full variable domain, in which reference TRBV5-1 and TRBJ2-7 provide the parts outside the CDR3, is KAGVTQTPRYLIKTRGQQVTLSCSPISGHRSVSWYQQTPGQGLQFLFEYFSETQRNKGNFPGRFSGRQFSNSRSEMNVSTLELGDSALYLCASSWGTGDDEQYFGPGTRLTVT.

By its share, this clone is large (0.1 to 1%). This chain links TRBV11-3 with TRBJ1-1, with a possible D match to TRBD1 (5 bases). Germline V gene sequence: CDR1 SGHNT, CDR2 YENEEA. The CDR3 has 15 amino acids. V was cut by 1 base and J by 0 bases, with 9 bases left in between. In nucleotides, the CDR3 is TGTGCCAGCAGCTTAGTCGGGGGTGTGAACACTGAAGCTTTCTTT. Amino acids: CASSLVGGVNTEAFF.

The V and J genes are TRBV5-1 and TRBJ2-1; 7 nucleotides align to TRBD1. This CDR3 spans 14 amino acids. Germline trimming cut 4 bases from V and 6 bases from J; bases unmatched to any gene: 7. In germline, CDR1 is SGHRS, CDR2 YFSETQ. The CDR3 coding sequence is TGCGCCAGCAGCCATGGACAGGATACCAATGAGCAGTTCTTC. It specifies CASSHGQDTNEQFF.

This clone is medium-sized by share. This chain links TRBV11-3 with TRBJ1-2; 7 positions match TRBD1. Germline V CDR1 and CDR2: SGHNT, YENEEA. V was clipped by 4 bases and J by 2 bases; unmatched bases: 13. The CDR3 runs 17 residues. The CDR3, as DNA: TGTGCCAGCAGCTCGCAATACCGGGACAGTCGAAACTATGGCTACACCTTC. Protein: CASSSQYRDSRNYGYTF.

This clone is termed large (0.1 to 1%). This sequence joins TRBV11-3 and TRBJ2-1, with 16 nucleotides matching TRBD2. Trimming took 5 bases from V and 7 from J; bases not matched to a gene: 5. Germline CDR1 SGHNT, CDR2 YENEEA. This CDR3 has 16 residues. The CDR3 bases are TGTGCCAGCAGCATGGGACTAGCGGGAGGGTGGAATGAGCAGTTCTTC. Translating gives CASSMGLAGGWNEQFF.

The rearrangement joins TRBV15 to TRBJ1-5; D possibly corresponds to TRBD1 (5 bases). Trimming pared 5 bases from V and 8 bases from J, leaving 19 bases between. The CDR3 is made up of 15 amino acids. In germline, CDR1 is LNHNV, CDR2 YYDKDF (reference sequence). CDR3: CATSPRAGSGEPQHF. The CDR3 DNA is TGTGCCACCAGCCCCCGGGCAGGCTCGGGGGAGCCCCAGCATTTT.

This clone is medium-sized by share. The chain recombines TRBV11-3 with TRBJ1-4, with 9 bases fitting TRBD1. CDR1 is SGHNT, CDR2 YENEEA, per germline. J lost 6 bases, V lost 6 bases, and 8 bases had no gene match. This CDR3 region has 15 residues. In DNA, the CDR3 is TGTGCCAGCAGTTCGAACAGGGGGCTGGATGAAAAACTGTTTTTT. Translation gives CASSSNRGLDEKLFF.

The chain couples TRBV19 to TRBJ1-2; 7 bases are shared with TRBD1. The V and J ends lost 4 bases and 2 bases, in that order; junction bases with no gene match: 1. The germline V gene encodes CDR1 LNHDA and CDR2 SQIVND (reference sequence). The CDR3 totals 13 residues. The CDR3 is CASSKQGNYGYTF. The CDR3 bases are TGTGCCAGTAGTAAACAGGGGAACTATGGCTACACCTTC.

The chain is built from TRBV29-1 and TRBJ1-3; TRBD1 matches 9 bases. Germline trimming cut 8 bases from V and 3 bases from J; bases unmatched to any gene: 8. Germline V gene data show CDR1 as SQVTM and CDR2 as ANQGSEA. The CDR3 has 14 residues. The CDR3 protein is CSTKDRGGGNTIYF. The CDR3 bases are TGCAGCACTAAGGACAGGGGTGGTGGAAACACCATATATTTT.

The CDR3 region has the DNA TGTGCCAGTAGCAACAGGGGGCTTGATGGCTACACCTTC. Translated: CASSNRGLDGYTF. The chain couples TRBV19 to TRBJ1-2; the match to TRBD1 covers 9 bases. Germline V lookup: CDR1 LNHDA, CDR2 SQIVND (reference sequence). V was clipped by 6 bases and J by 6 bases; unmatched bases: 5. The length of the CDR3 is 13 residues.

The chain has TRBV29-1 and TRBJ1-5; no clear D. In germline, CDR1 is SQVTM, CDR2 ANQGSEA. V gave up 4 bases and J gave up 3 bases, with 10 bases separating them. The CDR3 contains 13 residues. This CDR3 reads CSVATTPNQPQHF. Written as DNA, the CDR3 is TGCAGCGTTGCTACAACCCCCAATCAGCCCCAGCATTTT.

The chain uses TRBV28 and TRBJ1-1; no reliable D call. The V end was cut by 2 bases, the J end by 1 base, with 8 bases between. This CDR3 is 14 amino acids long. CDR1 MDHEN and CDR2 SYDVKM come from the germline V gene. DNA of the CDR3: TGTGCCAGCAGTTTAGACGGTCCGAACACTGAAGCTTTCTTT. This translates into CASSLDGPNTEAFF.

In its sample, this clone is medium-sized (0.01 to 0.1%). V is TRBV11-3 and J is TRBJ2-7; TRBD1 agrees at 8 bases. The CDR3 runs 14 residues. Germline V lookup: CDR1 SGHNT, CDR2 YENEEA. The trim removed 5 bases at V and 5 bases at J, leaving 8 bases unmatched. The CDR3 DNA reads TGTGCCAGCAGCAAACGGGACAGGCACAACGAGCAGTACTTC. The encoded protein is CASSKRDRHNEQYF.

This clone is categorized as large (0.1 to 1%). The chain combines TRBV9 with TRBJ2-3; TRBD1 matches 10 bases. CDR3 size: 16 residues. The ends lost 4 bases at V and 1 base at J; junction bases unmatched: 6. CDR1 is SGDLS and CDR2 is YYNGEE in the germline V gene. The CDR3 DNA is TGTGCCAGCAGCAACGGACAGGGGGGTGGCACAGATACGCAGTATTTT. The encoded protein is CASSNGQGGGTDTQYF.

This clone showed up just a few times. The chain joins TRBV6-8 to TRBJ1-1, with no clear D. There are 15 residues in the CDR3. The germline CDR1 and CDR2 sequences are MNHGY and SAAAGT. V dropped 8 bases and J dropped 0 bases, with 16 bases sitting between them. CDR3 bases: TGTGCCAGCTCAACTAAGGGCAGGTTGAACACTGAAGCTTTCTTT. The encoded protein is CASSTKGRLNTEAFF.

By its share, this clone is medium-sized. The chain joins TRBV11-3 to TRBJ1-2, with 7 bases lining up with TRBD1. This CDR3 is 15 amino acids long. The germline gives CDR1 SGHNT, CDR2 YENEEA. V trimming: 8 bases; J trimming: 2 bases; junction bases outside the gene matches: 11. CDR3 amino acids: CASYLGTAGNYGYTF. The CDR3 nucleotides read TGTGCCAGCTACCTAGGGACAGCCGGAAACTATGGCTACACCTTC.

By frequency in the sample, this clone is large. The V and J genes are TRBV6-8 and TRBJ2-3; TRBD2 agrees at 13 bases. The germline V gene encodes CDR1 MNHGY and CDR2 SAAAGT. Unmatched junction bases numbered 3, after V lost 10 bases and J lost 2 bases. CDR3 length: 14 residues. CDR3 amino acids: CATGLAGDTDTQYF. DNA of the CDR3: TGTGCCACTGGACTAGCGGGAGACACAGATACGCAGTATTTT.

The chain is built from TRBV6-8 and TRBJ2-7; 9 nucleotides match TRBD1. The CDR3 loop spans 16 amino acids. With 6 bases clipped from V and 3 bases from J, the junction kept 12 bases outside the gene matches. In germline, CDR1 is MNHGY, CDR2 SAAAGT. The DNA for the CDR3 is TGTGCCAGCAGCCCTGGCGCGGGACAGGGCTTCTACGAGCAGTACTTC. Translation: CASSPGAGQGFYEQYF.

By proportion, this clone is medium-sized (0.01 to 0.1%). The chain recombines TRBV9 with TRBJ1-2; possibly TRBD1 for D (6 bases). The CDR3 is 15 residues long. Germline V lookup: CDR1 SGDLS, CDR2 YYNGEE. The V gene lost 0 bases and the J gene lost 8 bases, with 17 bases spanning the gap. The CDR3 DNA sequence: TGTGCCAGCAGCGTAGACGGGACATCCTCTCGCGGCTACACCTTC. As protein: CASSVDGTSSRGYTF.

This clone was recorded once. This chain joins TRBV19 and TRBJ2-5, with 8 bases identical to TRBD1. CDR1 LNHDA and CDR2 SQIVND come from the germline V gene (reference sequence). The CDR3 is 14 amino acids. The junction had 1 base not matched to a gene; V was cut back by 2 bases and J by 2 bases. The CDR3 DNA reads as TGTGCCAGTAGTATAACAGGGGGACAAGAGACCCAGTACTTC. Translated, it gives CASSITGGQETQYF. Variable domain in full (rest from reference TRBV19 and TRBJ2-5): DGGITQSPKYLFRKEGQNVTLSCEQNLNHDAMYWYRQDPGQGLRLIYYSQIVNDFQKGDIAEGYSVSREKKESFPLTVTSAQKNPTAFYLCASSITGGQETQYFGPGTRLLVL.

This clone was seen a handful of times. The chain carries TRBV6-8 and TRBJ2-3, with TRBD1 matching 9 bases. Germline V gene sequence: CDR1 MNHGY, CDR2 SAAAGT. This CDR3 has 15 amino acids. The V and J ends lost 6 bases and 2 bases, in that order; junction bases with no gene match: 6. The DNA of the CDR3 is TGTGCCAGCAGCGCCGGGACAGGGAACACAGATACGCAGTATTTT. It translates to CASSAGTGNTDTQYF.

Judged by abundance, this clone is medium-sized. The chain couples TRBV11-3 to TRBJ1-5, with a tentative D call TRBD1 (6 bases). CDR3 length: 14 residues. V lost 0 bases to trimming and J lost 4 bases, with 7 bases between them. CDR1 is SGHNT and CDR2 is YENEEA in the germline V gene. The CDR3 sequence is CASSLERGNQPQHF. The DNA of the CDR3 is TGTGCCAGCAGCTTAGAGAGGGGGAATCAGCCCCAGCATTTT. Complete variable domain (other parts from reference TRBV11-3 and TRBJ1-5): EAGVVQSPRYKIIEKKQPVAFWCNPISGHNTLYWYLQNLGQGPELLIRYENEEAVDDSQLPKDRFSAERLKGVDSTLKIQPAELGDSAVYLCASSLERGNQPQHFGDGTRLSIL.